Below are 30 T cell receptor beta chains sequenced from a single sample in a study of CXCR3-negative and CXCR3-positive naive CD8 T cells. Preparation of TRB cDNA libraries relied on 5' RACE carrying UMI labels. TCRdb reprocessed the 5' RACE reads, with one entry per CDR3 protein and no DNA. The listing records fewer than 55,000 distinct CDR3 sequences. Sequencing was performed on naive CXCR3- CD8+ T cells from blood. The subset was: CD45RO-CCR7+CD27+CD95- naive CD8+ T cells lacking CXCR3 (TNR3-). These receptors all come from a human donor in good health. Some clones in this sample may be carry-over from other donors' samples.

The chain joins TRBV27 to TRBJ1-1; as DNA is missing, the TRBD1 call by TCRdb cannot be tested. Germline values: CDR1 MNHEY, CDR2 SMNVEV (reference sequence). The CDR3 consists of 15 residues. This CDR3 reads CASSPGVSMNTEAFF.

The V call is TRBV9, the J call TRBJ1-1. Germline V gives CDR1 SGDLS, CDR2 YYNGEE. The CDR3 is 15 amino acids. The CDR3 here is CASSVGASRDTEAFF.

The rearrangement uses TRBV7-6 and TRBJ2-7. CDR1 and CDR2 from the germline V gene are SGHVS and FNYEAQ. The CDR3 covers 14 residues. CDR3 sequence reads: CASSDLGLVYEQYF.

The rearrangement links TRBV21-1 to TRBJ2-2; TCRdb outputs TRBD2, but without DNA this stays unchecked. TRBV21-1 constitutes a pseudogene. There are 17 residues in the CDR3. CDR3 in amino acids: CASSKASLAGPHRELFF.

The CDR3 protein is CSVESTDANTGELFF. This rearrangement joins TRBV29-1 to TRBJ2-2. The length of the CDR3 is 15 residues. Germline V gives CDR1 SQVTM, CDR2 ANQGSEA.

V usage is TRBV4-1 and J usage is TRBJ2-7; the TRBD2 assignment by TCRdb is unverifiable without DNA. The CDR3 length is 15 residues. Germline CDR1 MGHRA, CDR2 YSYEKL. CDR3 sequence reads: CASSQGGSGSYEQYF.

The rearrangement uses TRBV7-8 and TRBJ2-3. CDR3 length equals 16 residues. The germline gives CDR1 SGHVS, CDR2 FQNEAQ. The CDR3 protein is CASSFPAARSTDTQYF.

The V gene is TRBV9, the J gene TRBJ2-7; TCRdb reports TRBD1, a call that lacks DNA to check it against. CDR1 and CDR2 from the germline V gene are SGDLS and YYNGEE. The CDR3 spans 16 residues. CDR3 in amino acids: CASSDRDRGLTGEQYF.

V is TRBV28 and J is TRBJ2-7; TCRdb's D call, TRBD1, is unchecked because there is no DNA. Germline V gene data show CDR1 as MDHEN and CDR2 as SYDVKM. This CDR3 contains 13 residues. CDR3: CASTHNGRYEQYF.

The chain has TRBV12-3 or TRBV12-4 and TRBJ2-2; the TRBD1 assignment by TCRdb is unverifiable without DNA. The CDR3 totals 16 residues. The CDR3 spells CASSLEGWSNTGELFF.

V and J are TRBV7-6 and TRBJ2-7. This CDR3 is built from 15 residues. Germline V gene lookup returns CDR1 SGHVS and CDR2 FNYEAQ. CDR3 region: CASSLSGRVSYEQYF.

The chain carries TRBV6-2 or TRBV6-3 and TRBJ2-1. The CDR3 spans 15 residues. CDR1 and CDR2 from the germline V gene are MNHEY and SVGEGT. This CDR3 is CASSYRKRVENEQFF.

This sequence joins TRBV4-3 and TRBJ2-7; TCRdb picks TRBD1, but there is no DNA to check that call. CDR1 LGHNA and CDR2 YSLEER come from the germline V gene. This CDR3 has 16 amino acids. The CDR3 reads CASSQYLPGQGNEQYF.

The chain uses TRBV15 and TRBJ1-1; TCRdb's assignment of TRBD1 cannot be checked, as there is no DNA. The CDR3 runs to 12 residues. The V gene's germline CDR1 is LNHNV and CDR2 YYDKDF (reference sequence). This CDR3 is CATSGTGTEAFF.

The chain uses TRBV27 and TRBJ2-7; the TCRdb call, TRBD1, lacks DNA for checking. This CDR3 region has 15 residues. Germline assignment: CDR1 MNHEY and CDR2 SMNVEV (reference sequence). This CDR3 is CASSGRSGTGNEQYF.

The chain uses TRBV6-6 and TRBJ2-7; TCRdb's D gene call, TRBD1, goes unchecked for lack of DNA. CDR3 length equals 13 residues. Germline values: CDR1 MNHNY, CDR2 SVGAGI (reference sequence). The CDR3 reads CASSPQGYYEQYF.

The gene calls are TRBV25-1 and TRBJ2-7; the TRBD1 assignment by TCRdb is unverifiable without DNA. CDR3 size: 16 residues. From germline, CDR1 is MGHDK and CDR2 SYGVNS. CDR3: CASSDVLGQGSYEQYF.

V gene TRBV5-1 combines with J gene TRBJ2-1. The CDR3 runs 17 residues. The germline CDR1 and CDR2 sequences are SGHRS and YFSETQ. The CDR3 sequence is CASSLVFRRSSYNEQFF.

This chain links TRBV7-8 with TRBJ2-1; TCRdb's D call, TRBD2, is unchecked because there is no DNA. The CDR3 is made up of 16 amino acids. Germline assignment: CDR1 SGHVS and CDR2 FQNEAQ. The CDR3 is CASSFGTGTFYNEQFF. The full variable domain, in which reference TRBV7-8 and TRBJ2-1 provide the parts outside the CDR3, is GAGVSQSPRYKVAKRGQDVALRCDPISGHVSLFWYQQALGQGPEFLTYFQNEAQLDKSGLPSDRFFAERPEGSVSTLKIQRTQQEDSAVYLCASSFGTGTFYNEQFFGPGTRLTVL.

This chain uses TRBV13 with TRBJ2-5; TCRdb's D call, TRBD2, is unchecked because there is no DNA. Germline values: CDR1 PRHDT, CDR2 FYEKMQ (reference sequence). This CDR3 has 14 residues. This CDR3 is CASSPAGEGVTQYF. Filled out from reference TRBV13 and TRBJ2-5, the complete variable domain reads AAGVIQSPRHLIKEKRETATLKCYPIPRHDTVYWYQQGPGQDPQFLISFYEKMQSDKGSIPDRFSAQQFSDYHSELNMSSLELGDSALYFCASSPAGEGVTQYFGPGTRLLVL.

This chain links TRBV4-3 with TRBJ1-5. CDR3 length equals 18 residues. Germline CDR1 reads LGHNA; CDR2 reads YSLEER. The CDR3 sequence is CASSQDPGGGYSNQPQHF.

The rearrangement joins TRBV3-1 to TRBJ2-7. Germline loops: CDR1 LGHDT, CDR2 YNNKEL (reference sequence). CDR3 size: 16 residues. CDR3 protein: CASSQDQSINHYEQYF.

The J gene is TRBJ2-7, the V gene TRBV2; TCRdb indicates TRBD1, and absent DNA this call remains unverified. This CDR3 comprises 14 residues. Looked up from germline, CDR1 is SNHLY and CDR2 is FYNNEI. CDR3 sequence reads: CASSLSRDYYEQYF.

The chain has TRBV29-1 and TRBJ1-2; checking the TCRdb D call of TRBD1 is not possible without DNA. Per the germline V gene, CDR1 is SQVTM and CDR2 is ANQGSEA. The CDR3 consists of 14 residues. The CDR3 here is CSVAPGGMAYGYTF.

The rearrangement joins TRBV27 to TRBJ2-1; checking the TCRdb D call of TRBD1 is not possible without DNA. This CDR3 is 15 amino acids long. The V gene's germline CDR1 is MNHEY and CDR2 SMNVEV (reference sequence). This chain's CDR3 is CASSPQGSTGNEQFF.

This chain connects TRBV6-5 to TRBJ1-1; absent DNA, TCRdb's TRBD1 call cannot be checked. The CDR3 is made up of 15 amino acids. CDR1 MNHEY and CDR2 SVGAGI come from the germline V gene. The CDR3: CASSYSRRGNTEAFF.

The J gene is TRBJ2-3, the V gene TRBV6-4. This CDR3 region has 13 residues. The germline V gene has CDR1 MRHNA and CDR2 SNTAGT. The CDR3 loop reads CASSDSSRDTQYF.

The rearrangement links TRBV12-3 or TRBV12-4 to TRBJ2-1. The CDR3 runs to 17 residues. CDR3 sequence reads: CASSLRLTSSSYNEQFF.

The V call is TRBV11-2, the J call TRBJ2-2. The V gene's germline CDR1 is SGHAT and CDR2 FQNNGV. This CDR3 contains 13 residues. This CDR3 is CASSLANTGELFF.

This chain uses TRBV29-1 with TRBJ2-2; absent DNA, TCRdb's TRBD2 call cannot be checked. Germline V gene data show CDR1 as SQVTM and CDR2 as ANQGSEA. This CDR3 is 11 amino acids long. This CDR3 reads CSVPLGGELFF.